The present entry profiles one T cell receptor beta chain with its context. V was clipped by 7 bases and J by 4 bases, with 8 bases between them. Per germline, CDR1 SQVTM and CDR2 ANQGSEA. The CDR3 is 12 amino acids. CDR3 sequences, V/J genes, frequencies and template counts came from survey-depth TCRbeta sequencing. Produced via immunoSEQ multiplex PCR; TCRdb's table is partial and in-frame only. Found here are around 4,300 clones, about 71% of them singletons; the top ten hold 6.9%. These data are taken from a study of tissue T cells after allogeneic stem cell transplantation. This rearrangement joins TRBV29-1 to TRBJ2-6, with D uncertain. The sequence was obtained from an older male donor with lung cancer. The sample consisted of left colon tissue, taken at autopsy. The CDR3 DNA reads as TGCAGCGGGTTTTCCGGGGCCAACGTCCTGACTTTC. It encodes CSGFSGANVLTF.